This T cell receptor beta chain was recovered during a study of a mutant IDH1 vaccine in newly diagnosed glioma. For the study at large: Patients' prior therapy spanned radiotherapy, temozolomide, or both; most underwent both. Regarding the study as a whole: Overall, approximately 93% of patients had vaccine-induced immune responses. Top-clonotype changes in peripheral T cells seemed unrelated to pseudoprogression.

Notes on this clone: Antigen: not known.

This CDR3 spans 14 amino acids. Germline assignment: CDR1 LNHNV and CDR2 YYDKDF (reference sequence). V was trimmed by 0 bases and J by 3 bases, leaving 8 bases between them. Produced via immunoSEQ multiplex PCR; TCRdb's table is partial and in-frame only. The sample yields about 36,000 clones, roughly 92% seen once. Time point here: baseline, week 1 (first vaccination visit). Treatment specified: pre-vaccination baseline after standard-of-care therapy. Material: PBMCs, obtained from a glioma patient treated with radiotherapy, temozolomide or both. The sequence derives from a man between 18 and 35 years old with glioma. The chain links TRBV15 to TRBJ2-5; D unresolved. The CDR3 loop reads CATSRDRAEETQYF. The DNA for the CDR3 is TGTGCCACCAGCAGAGATCGGGCAGAAGAGACCCAGTACTTC.